The sequence of this T cell receptor (beta chain) was determined in a study of OX40 agonist ivuxolimab in advanced cancers. The wider study: Participants could have had prior anti-PD-1, anti-PD-L1 or anti-CTLA-4 therapy, and around 40% had some. Study findings and constraints: More expanded clones were seen, on average, in CD8+ T cells than in CD4+. Clonal expansion was among the lowest in partial responders at 0.1-3.0 mg/kg, especially CD8+.

Systemic immunosuppression or autoimmune disease history was grounds to exclude patients. This clone counts as medium-sized. Its antigen is unknown. Sequenced by immunoSEQ multiplex PCR; TCRdb stores in-frame clones only, minus some. There are about 20,000 clones in the sample; roughly 89% occur only once, and about 14% lies in the top ten. The clonotype comes from an adult with an advanced solid tumor such as melanoma, head and neck, liver or kidney cancer. The input for sequencing was CD4+ or CD8+ T cells sorted from blood, taken in a trial of the OX40 agonist ivuxolimab.

The CDR3 reads CASSDSWGASEAFF. The CDR3 nucleotides read TGTGCCAGCAGTGACTCTTGGGGAGCCTCCGAAGCTTTCTTT. The rearrangement links TRBV6-4 to TRBJ1-1; no clear D. CDR1 is MRHNA, CDR2 SNTAGT, per germline. This CDR3 comprises 14 residues. The V end was cut by 0 bases, the J end by 8 bases, with 13 bases between.